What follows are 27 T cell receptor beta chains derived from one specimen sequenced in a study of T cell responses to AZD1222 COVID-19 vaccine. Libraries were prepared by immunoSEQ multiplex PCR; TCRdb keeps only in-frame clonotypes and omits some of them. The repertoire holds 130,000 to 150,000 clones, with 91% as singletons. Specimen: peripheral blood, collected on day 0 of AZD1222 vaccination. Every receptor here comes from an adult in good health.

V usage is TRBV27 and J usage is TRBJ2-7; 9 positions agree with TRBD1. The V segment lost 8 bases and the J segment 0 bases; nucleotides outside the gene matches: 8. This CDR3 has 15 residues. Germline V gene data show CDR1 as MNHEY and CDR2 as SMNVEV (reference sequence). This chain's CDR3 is CASSTQGAGSYEQYF. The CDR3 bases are TGTGCCAGCTCTACACAGGGGGCCGGCTCCTACGAGCAGTACTTC.

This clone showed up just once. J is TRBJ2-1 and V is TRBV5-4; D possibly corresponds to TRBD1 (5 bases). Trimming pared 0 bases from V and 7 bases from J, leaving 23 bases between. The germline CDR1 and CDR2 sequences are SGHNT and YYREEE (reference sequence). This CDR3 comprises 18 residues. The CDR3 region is CASSLEVGRGRLVNEQFF. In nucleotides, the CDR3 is TGTGCCAGCAGCTTGGAAGTGGGGCGAGGTCGTTTGGTAAATGAGCAGTTCTTC.

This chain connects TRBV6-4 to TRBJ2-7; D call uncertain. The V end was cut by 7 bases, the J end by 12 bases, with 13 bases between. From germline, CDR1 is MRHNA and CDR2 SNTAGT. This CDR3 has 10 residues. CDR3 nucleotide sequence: TGTGCCAGCAACCTTCAAAAGCGGTACTTC. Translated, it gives CASNLQKRYF.

Written as DNA, the CDR3 is TGCGCCAGCAGCTTGTTGACGCCAGAGGTGGATACGCAGTATTTT. Translating gives CASSLLTPEVDTQYF. V and J are TRBV5-1 and TRBJ2-3, with unresolved D. Deletions cut 1 base from V and 6 bases from J, with 15 bases between. The CDR3 has 15 amino acids. CDR1 is SGHRS, CDR2 YFSETQ, per germline.

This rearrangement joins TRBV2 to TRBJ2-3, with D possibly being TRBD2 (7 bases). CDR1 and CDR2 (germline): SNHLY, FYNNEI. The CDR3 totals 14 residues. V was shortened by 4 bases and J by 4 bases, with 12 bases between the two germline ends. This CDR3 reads CASSGGGRSDTQYF. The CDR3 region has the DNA TGTGCCAGCAGTGGGGGGGGGCGATCAGATACGCAGTATTTT. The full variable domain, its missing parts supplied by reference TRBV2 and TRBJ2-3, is EPEVTQTPSHQVTQMGQEVILRCVPISNHLYFYWYRQILGQKVEFLVSFYNNEISEKSEIFDDQFSVERPDGSNFTLKIRSTKLEDSAMYFCASSGGGRSDTQYFGPGTRLTVL.

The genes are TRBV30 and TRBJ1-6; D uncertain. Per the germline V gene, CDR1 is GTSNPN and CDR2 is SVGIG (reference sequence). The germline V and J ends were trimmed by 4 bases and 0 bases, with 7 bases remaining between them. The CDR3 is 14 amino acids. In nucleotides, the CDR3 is TGTGCCTGGAAGAAGGGCTCCTATAATTCACCCCTCCACTTT. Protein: CAWKKGSYNSPLHF.

The CDR3: CSASFAGYEQYF. The CDR3 region has the DNA TGCAGTGCTAGTTTTGCCGGGTACGAGCAGTACTTC. The V gene is TRBV20-1, the J gene TRBJ2-7; D gene uncertain. Germline CDR1 is DFQATT and CDR2 is SNEGSKA (reference sequence). The CDR3 loop spans 12 amino acids. V lost 3 bases to trimming and J lost 4 bases, with 10 bases between them.

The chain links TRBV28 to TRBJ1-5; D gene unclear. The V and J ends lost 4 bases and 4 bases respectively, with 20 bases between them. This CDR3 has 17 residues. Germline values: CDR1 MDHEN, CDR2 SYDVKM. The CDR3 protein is CASSSRPLDRANQPQHF. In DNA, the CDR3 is TGTGCCAGCAGTTCCCGACCCCTGGACCGGGCGAATCAGCCCCAGCATTTT.

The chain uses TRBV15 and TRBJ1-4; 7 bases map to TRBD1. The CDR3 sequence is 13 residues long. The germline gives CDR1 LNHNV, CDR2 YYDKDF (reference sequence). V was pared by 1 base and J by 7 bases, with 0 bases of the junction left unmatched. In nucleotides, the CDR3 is TGTGCCACCAGCAGAGGGGACAGTGAAAAACTGTTTTTT. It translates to CATSRGDSEKLFF.

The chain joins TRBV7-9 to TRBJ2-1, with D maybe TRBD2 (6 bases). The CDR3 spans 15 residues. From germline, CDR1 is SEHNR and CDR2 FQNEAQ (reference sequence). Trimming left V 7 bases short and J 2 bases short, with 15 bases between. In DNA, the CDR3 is TGTGCCAGCACCCCTAGAGGGACTGCCTACAATGAGCAGTTCTTC. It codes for CASTPRGTAYNEQFF.

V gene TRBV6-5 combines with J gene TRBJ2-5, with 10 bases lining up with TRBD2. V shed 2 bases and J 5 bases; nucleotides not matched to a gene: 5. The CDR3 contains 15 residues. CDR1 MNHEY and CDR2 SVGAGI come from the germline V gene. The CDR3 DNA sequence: TGTGCCAGCAGTTACAGGACTAGCGGTGGGGAGACCCAGTACTTC. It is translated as CASSYRTSGGETQYF.

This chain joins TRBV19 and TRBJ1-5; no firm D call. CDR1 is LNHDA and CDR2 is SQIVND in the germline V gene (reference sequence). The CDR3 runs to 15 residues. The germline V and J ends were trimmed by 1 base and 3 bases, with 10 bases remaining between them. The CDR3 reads CASSIVWGINQPQHF. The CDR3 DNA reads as TGTGCCAGTAGTATAGTTTGGGGTATCAATCAGCCCCAGCATTTT.

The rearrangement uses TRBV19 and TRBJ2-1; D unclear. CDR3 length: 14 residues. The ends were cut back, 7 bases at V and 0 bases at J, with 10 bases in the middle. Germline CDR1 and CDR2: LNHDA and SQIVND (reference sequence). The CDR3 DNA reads TGTGCCAGTAAGGCCAGGAGCTCCTACAATGAGCAGTTCTTC. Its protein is CASKARSSYNEQFF. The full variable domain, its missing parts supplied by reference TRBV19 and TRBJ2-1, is DGGITQSPKYLFRKEGQNVTLSCEQNLNHDAMYWYRQDPGQGLRLIYYSQIVNDFQKGDIAEGYSVSREKKESFPLTVTSAQKNPTAFYLCASKARSSYNEQFFGPGTRLTVL.

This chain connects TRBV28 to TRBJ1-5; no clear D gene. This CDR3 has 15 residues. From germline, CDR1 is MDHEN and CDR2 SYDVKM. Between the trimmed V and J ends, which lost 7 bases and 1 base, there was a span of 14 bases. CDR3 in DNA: TGTGCCAGCACCCCTCAGAAGGGCAGCAATCAGCCCCAGCATTTT. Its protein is CASTPQKGSNQPQHF. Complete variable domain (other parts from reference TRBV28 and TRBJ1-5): DVKVTQSSRYLVKRTGEKVFLECVQDMDHENMFWYRQDPGLGLRLIYFSYDVKMKEKGDIPEGYSVSREKKERFSLILESASTNQTSMYLCASTPQKGSNQPQHFGDGTRLSIL.

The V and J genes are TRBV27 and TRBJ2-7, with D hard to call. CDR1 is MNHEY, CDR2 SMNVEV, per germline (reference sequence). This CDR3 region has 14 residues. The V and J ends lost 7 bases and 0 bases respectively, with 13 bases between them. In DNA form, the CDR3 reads TGTGCCAGCATGGGATGGGCGAGCTCCTACGAGCAGTACTTC. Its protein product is CASMGWASSYEQYF.

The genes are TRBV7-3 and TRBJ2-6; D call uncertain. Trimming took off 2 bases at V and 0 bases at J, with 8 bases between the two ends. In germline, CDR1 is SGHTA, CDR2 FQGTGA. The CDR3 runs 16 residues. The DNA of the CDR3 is TGTGCCAGCAGCTTATGGGCCGACTCTGGGGCCAACGTCCTGACTTTC. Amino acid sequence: CASSLWADSGANVLTF.

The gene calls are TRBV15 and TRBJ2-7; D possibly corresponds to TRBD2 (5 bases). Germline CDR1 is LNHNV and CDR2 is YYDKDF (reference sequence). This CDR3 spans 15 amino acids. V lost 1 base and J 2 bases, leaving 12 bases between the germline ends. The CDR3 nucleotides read TGTGCCACCAGCAGAGGAGCTAGCCGTACCTACGAGCAGTACTTC. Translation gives CATSRGASRTYEQYF.

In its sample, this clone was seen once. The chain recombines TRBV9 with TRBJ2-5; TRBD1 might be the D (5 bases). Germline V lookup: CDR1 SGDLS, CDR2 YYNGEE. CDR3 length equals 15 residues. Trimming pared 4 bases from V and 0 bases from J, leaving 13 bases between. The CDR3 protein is CASSPHPQDQETQYF. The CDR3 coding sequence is TGTGCCAGCAGCCCCCACCCACAGGACCAAGAGACCCAGTACTTC. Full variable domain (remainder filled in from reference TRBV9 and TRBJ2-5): DSGVTQTPKHLITATGQRVTLRCSPRSGDLSVYWYQQSLDQGLQFLIQYYNGEERAKGNILERFSAQQFPDLHSELNLSSLELGDSALYFCASSPHPQDQETQYFGPGTRLLVL.

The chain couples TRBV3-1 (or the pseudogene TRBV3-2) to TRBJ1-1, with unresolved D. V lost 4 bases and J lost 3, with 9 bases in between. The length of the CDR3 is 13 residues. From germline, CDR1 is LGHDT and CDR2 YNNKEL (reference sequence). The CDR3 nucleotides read TGTGCCAGCAGCCGACGGAAGGACACTGAAGCTTTCTTT. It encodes CASSRRKDTEAFF.

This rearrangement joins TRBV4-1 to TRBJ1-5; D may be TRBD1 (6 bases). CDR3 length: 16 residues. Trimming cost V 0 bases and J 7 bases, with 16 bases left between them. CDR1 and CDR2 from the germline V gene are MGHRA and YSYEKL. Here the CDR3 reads CASSQEGYNRVQPQHF. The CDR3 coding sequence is TGCGCCAGCAGCCAAGAAGGGTATAACAGGGTGCAGCCCCAGCATTTT.

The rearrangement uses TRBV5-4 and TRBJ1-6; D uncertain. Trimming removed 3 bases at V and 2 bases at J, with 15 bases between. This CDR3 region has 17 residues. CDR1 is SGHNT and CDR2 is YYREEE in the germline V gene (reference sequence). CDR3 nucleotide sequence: TGTGCCAGCAGCTCGGGGTCGACGAACCCCTATAATTCACCCCTCCACTTT. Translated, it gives CASSSGSTNPYNSPLHF.

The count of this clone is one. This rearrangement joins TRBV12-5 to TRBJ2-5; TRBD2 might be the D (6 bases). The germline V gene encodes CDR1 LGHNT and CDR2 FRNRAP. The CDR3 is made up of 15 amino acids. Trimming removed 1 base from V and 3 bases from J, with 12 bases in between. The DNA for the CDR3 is TGTGCTAGTGGTTTGGCACTAGCTGGAGAAGAGACCCAGTACTTC. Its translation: CASGLALAGEETQYF.

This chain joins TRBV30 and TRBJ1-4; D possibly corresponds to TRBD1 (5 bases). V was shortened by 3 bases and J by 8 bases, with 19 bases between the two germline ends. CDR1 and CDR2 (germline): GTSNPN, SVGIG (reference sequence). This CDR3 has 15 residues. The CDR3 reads CAWRPPRAGREKLFF. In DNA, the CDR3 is TGTGCCTGGAGACCCCCTCGGGCAGGGAGGGAAAAACTGTTTTTT.

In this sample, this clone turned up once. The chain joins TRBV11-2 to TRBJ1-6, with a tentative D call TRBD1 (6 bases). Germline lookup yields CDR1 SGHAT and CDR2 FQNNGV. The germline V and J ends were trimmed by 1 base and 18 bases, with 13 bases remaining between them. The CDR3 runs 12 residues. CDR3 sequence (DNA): TGTGCCAGCAGCTTAGGCCCTTGGGGGCCCCACTTT. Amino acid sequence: CASSLGPWGPHF.

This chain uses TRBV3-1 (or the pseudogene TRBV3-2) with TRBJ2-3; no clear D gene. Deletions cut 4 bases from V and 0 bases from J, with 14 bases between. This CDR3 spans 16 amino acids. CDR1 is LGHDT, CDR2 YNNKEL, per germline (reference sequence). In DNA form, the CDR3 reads TGTGCCAGCAGCCTAGAGTGGGCAGGAAGCACAGATACGCAGTATTTT. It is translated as CASSLEWAGSTDTQYF.

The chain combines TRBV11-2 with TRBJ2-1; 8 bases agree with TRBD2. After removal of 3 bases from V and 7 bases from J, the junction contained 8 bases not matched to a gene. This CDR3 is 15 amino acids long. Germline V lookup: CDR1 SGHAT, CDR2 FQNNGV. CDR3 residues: CASSLYGGAYNEQFF. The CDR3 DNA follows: TGTGCCAGCAGCTTGTACGGGGGGGCTTATAATGAGCAGTTCTTC. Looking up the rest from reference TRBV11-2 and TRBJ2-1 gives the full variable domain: EAGVAQSPRYKIIEKRQSVAFWCNPISGHATLYWYQQILGQGPKLLIQFQNNGVVDDSQLPKDRFSAERLKGVDSTLKIQPAKLEDSAVYLCASSLYGGAYNEQFFGPGTRLTVL.

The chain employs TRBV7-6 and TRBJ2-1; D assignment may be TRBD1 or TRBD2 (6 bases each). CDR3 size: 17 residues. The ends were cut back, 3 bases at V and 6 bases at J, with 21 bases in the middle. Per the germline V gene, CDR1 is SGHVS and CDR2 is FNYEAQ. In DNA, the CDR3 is TGTGCCAGCAGCTTGGCCCCCTGGCGGGACATTCGCAATGAGCAGTTCTTC. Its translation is CASSLAPWRDIRNEQFF.